This is a list of T cell receptor beta chains from one sample in a study of blood T cell repertoires in COVID-19. Repertoires were generated with immunoSEQ multiplex PCR, while TCRdb's copy carries only in-frame clones and drops some. Of tens of thousands of clones listed, roughly 80% were seen once; the top ten hold 13% to 15%. Sequenced sample: peripheral blood. Every receptor here comes from a human donor with acute or convalescent COVID-19. The donor label of this sample is uncertain. Each CDR3 is given with its conserved first and last residue. D genes are given only for firm matches. Size values are once, few and many counts, or a class for expanded clones, and some rows have none.

>.|TRBJ1-5|.|TRBV12-3/TRBV12-4|12
CASSYAEQPQHF
TGTGCCAGCAGTTACGCGGAACAGCCCCAGCATTTT
>.|TRBJ1-1|.|TRBV11-3|15
CASSLDSALISRAFF
TGTGCCAGCAGCTTAGACTCCGCCTTAATATCGAGGGCTTTCTTT
>.|TRBJ1-2|.|TRBV6-2/TRBV6-3|15
CASSYVSGINYGYTF
TGTGCCAGCAGTTACGTGAGCGGCATTAACTATGGCTACACCTTC
>.|TRBJ2-4|.|TRBV7-2|14
CASSLARQGNIQYF
TGTGCCAGCAGCTTAGCGAGGCAGGGGAACATTCAGTACTTC
>TRBD1|TRBJ2-7|.|TRBV15|14
CATSRGQGPGEQYF
TGTGCCACCAGTAGGGGACAGGGGCCGGGGGAGCAGTACTTC
>.|TRBJ1-4|few|TRBV5-1|12
CASSLDGEKLFF
TGCGCCAGCAGCTTGGACGGTGAAAAACTGTTTTTT
>.|TRBJ2-3|.|TRBV27|13
CASSSRLSDTQYF
TGTGCCAGCAGTTCGCGCCTTTCAGATACGCAGTATTTT
>.|TRBJ2-3|.|TRBV4-1|17
CASSQINGQGGTDTQYF
TGCGCCAGCAGCCAAATCAATGGACAGGGAGGGACAGATACGCAGTATTTT
>.|TRBJ1-4|few|TRBV2|16
CASSEWRDLRGEKLFF
TGTGCCAGCAGTGAATGGCGGGATTTAAGAGGGGAAAAACTGTTTTTT
>.|TRBJ2-2|.|TRBV19|16
CASSPGRGSTAGELFF
TGTGCCAGTAGTCCGGGGAGAGGCAGCACCGCCGGGGAGCTGTTTTTT
>.|TRBJ2-1|.|TRBV14|15
CASSTHGGRNNEQFF
TGTGCCAGCAGCACACACGGGGGACGTAACAATGAGCAGTTCTTC
>.|TRBJ1-2|.|TRBV7-8|13
CASGAGSDYGYTF
TGTGCCAGCGGGGCGGGGTCAGACTATGGCTACACCTTC
>.|TRBJ2-5|.|TRBV11-2|14
CASTLMSGQETQYF
TGTGCCAGCACCTTGATGTCAGGGCAAGAGACCCAGTACTTC
>.|TRBJ2-3|.|TRBV12-3/TRBV12-4|12
CASSQTSSTQYF
TGTGCCAGCAGCCAGACTAGTTCCACGCAGTATTTT
>TRBD1|TRBJ1-2|.|TRBV18|16
CASSDKMGQGNYGYTF
TGTGCCAGCTCAGACAAAATGGGACAGGGGAACTATGGCTACACCTTC
>.|TRBJ2-3|.|TRBV7-2|14
CASSTYSSTDTQYF
TGTGCCAGCAGCACCTACTCAAGCACAGATACGCAGTATTTT
>.|TRBJ2-2|.|TRBV4-3|18
CASSYTVLAASNTGELFF
TGCGCCAGCAGCTATACAGTCTTAGCGGCCTCGAACACCGGGGAGCTGTTTTTT
>TRBD1|TRBJ2-7|.|TRBV11-2|14
CASSLLRTGHEQYF
TGTGCCAGCAGCCTCTTGCGGACAGGGCACGAGCAGTACTTC
>TRBD2|TRBJ2-7|few|TRBV6-2/TRBV6-3|13
CASSRTSGSQYCF
TGTGCCAGCAGTAGGACTAGCGGGAGTCAGTATTGTTTC
>.|TRBJ1-6|.|TRBV19|14
CASSIGAADSPLHF
TGTGCCAGTAGTATAGGGGCAGCCGATTCACCCCTCCACTTT
>.|TRBJ1-1|.|TRBV7-9|14
CASNTRGQSTEAFF
TGTGCCAGTAATACCAGGGGTCAGAGCACTGAAGCTTTCTTT
>TRBD1|TRBJ1-2|.|TRBV4-1|15
CASSQDTGARRGYTF
TGCGCCAGCAGCCAAGATACAGGGGCGCGCCGGGGCTACACCTTC
>.|TRBJ2-7|.|TRBV9|14
CASSVEGQNYEQYF
TGTGCCAGCAGCGTAGAAGGACAGAACTACGAGCAGTACTTC
>TRBD2|TRBJ2-3|.|TRBV3-1/TRBV3-2|13
CASSQGGADTQYF
TGTGCCAGCAGCCAGGGGGGGGCAGATACGCAGTATTTT
>.|TRBJ2-5|.|TRBV11-1|14
CASSSVWGAETQYF
TGTGCCAGCAGCTCGGTGTGGGGCGCGGAGACCCAGTACTTC
>.|TRBJ2-5|.|TRBV10-1|13
CASSAGQKETQYF
TGCGCCAGCAGCGCGGGACAGAAAGAGACCCAGTACTTC
>.|TRBJ1-1|few|TRBV15|12
CATSRADTEAFF
TGTGCCACCAGCAGAGCAGACACTGAAGCTTTCTTT
>TRBD1|TRBJ1-1|.|TRBV28|14
CASKLIQGATEAFF
TGTGCCAGCAAACTTATACAGGGGGCAACTGAAGCTTTCTTT
>.|TRBJ1-1|.|TRBV19|18
CASSITQPWQGKGTEAFF
TGTGCCAGTAGTATAACTCAACCGTGGCAGGGAAAAGGCACTGAAGCTTTCTTT
>TRBD2|TRBJ2-3|.|TRBV4-3|17
CASSPRPAGIYTDTQYF
TGCGCCAGCAGCCCCCGGCCAGCGGGAATCTACACAGATACGCAGTATTTT
>TRBD2|TRBJ2-1|.|TRBV10-3|14
CAISVAGAYNEQFF
TGTGCCATCAGTGTAGCGGGGGCGTACAATGAGCAGTTCTTC
>TRBD1|TRBJ1-1|.|TRBV5-1|14
CASSPGQGAAEAFF
TGCGCCAGCAGCCCGGGACAGGGGGCCGCTGAAGCTTTCTTT
>.|TRBJ1-1|.|TRBV19|12
CATREGGGEAFF
TGTGCCACCCGCGAGGGGGGGGGCGAAGCTTTCTTT
>TRBD1|TRBJ2-5|.|TRBV7-7|17
CASSWAPGQGAQETQYF
TGTGCCAGCAGCTGGGCCCCGGGACAGGGGGCGCAAGAGACCCAGTACTTC
>TRBD2|TRBJ2-1|.|TRBV5-4|15
CASSRQRDWDNEQFF
TGTGCCAGCAGCCGCCAGCGGGATTGGGACAATGAGCAGTTCTTC
>.|TRBJ2-3|.|TRBV3-1/TRBV3-2|17
CASSPTAGQRSTDTQYF
TGTGCCAGCAGCCCCACAGCAGGACAGCGGAGCACAGATACGCAGTATTTT
>TRBD2|TRBJ2-2|.|TRBV7-2|17
CASSLAGTSGSTGELFF
TGTGCCAGCAGCTTAGCCGGGACTAGCGGTTCCACCGGGGAGCTGTTTTTT
>.|TRBJ2-7|.|TRBV6-2/TRBV6-3|13
CASSIKISYEQYF
TGTGCCAGCAGCATCAAAATCTCCTACGAGCAGTACTTC
>TRBD1|TRBJ1-1|few|TRBV29-1|12
CSAGQENTEAFF
TGCAGCGCTGGACAGGAGAACACTGAAGCTTTCTTT
>.|TRBJ2-5|.|TRBV10-3|12
CAISSEQETQYF
TGTGCCATCAGTAGCGAACAAGAGACCCAGTACTTC
>.|TRBJ1-5|few|TRBV6-5|15
CASSLYRVKGQPQHF
TGTGCCAGCAGTCTTTACAGGGTAAAGGGACAGCCCCAGCATTTT
>.|TRBJ1-1|.|TRBV12-3/TRBV12-4|13
CASSKQMNTEAFF
TGTGCCAGCAGTAAACAGATGAACACTGAAGCTTTCTTT
>.|TRBJ1-3|.|TRBV5-1|16
CASSLQTGDSGNTIYF
TGCGCCAGCAGCCTCCAGACAGGAGACTCTGGAAACACCATATATTTT
>TRBD2|TRBJ2-3|.|TRBV27|17
CASSLLYGAGKTDTQYF
TGTGCCAGCAGTCTCCTCTATGGAGCGGGGAAGACAGATACGCAGTATTTT
>.|TRBJ1-2|.|TRBV19|14
CASSYDSVDYGYTF
TGTGCCAGTAGTTATGACAGCGTTGACTATGGCTACACCTTC
>.|TRBJ2-5|.|TRBV7-9|14
CASSPGWAQETQYF
TGTGCCAGCAGCCCCGGCTGGGCGCAAGAGACCCAGTACTTC
>.|TRBJ2-5|.|TRBV5-1|13
CASAQSYQETQYF
TGCGCCAGCGCACAGAGTTACCAAGAGACCCAGTACTTC